One sample yielded the 9 T cell receptor beta chains listed below, sequenced in a study of identical twins. Using its own MiXCR run on the 5' RACE reads, TCRdb lists one record per CDR3 protein. The sample includes about 240,000 distinct CDR3 sequences, around 7.6% of them seen just once. The sample was also linked to a second study, of yellow fever vaccine responses in identical twins.

Sequences were obtained from CD8+ T cells sorted from blood. All receptors derive from a woman between 18 and 29 years old in good health.

This clonotype appeared many times. The rearrangement joins TRBV27 to TRBJ2-1, with D possibly matching TRBD2 (7 bases). Between the trimmed V and J ends, which lost 3 bases and 10 bases, there was a span of 13 bases. This CDR3 is built from 13 residues. Germline loops: CDR1 MNHEY, CDR2 SMNVEV (reference sequence). CDR3 sequence reads: CASSFRRGGEQFF. For the CDR3, the DNA is TGTGCCAGCAGTTTTCGCAGGGGAGGGGAGCAGTTCTTC.

This chain uses TRBV24-1 with TRBJ2-5; TRBD2 is a possible D gene (6 bases). CDR3 length: 12 amino acids. Germline assignment: CDR1 KGHDR and CDR2 SFDVKD. The V gene lost 2 bases and the J gene lost 9 bases, with 9 bases spanning the gap. In DNA, the CDR3 is TGTGCCACCAGTGATTGGGGACTGGCCCAGTACTTC. It codes for CATSDWGLAQYF.

This clonotype was counted only a few times. The rearrangement links TRBV7-2 to TRBJ2-2; D is undetermined. Germline CDR1 is SGHTA and CDR2 is FQGNSA. Trimming took 1 base from V and 4 from J, leaving 4 bases between them. The CDR3 length is 13 residues. Written as DNA, the CDR3 is TGTGCCAGCAGCTTAGTATCCACCGGGGAGCTGTTTTTT. This translates into CASSLVSTGELFF.

J is TRBJ2-1 and V is TRBV5-4; TRBD1 aligns across 8 bases. The CDR3 consists of 15 residues. Trimming at V came to 7 bases and at J to 3 bases, leaving 9 bases not matched to a gene. Germline V gene sequence: CDR1 SGHNT, CDR2 YYREEE (reference sequence). The CDR3 DNA reads TGTGCCAGCGGCTCGGACAGGGAGGTCTACAATGAGCAGTTCTTC. Encoded protein: CASGSDREVYNEQFF.

This clonotype has just a few counts. V and J are TRBV6-2 or TRBV6-3 and TRBJ1-1; D ambiguous. This CDR3 region has 16 residues. Germline CDR1 reads MNHEY; CDR2 reads SVGEGT. With 1 base removed from V and 0 bases from J, the gap between germline ends came to 12 bases. DNA of the CDR3: TGTGCCAGCAGTTACTTTGGTGGCGGCCTGAACACTGAAGCTTTCTTT. It translates to CASSYFGGGLNTEAFF.

The V gene is TRBV7-2, the J gene TRBJ2-1; D call uncertain. Trimming left V 1 base short and J 1 base short, with 8 bases between. Germline V gives CDR1 SGHTA, CDR2 FQGNSA. The CDR3 extends over 15 amino acids. CDR3 sequence: CASSLDVGSYNEQFF. The CDR3 bases are TGTGCCAGCAGCTTAGACGTGGGATCCTACAATGAGCAGTTCTTC.

This clonotype was found many times. The chain has TRBV13 and TRBJ2-3; tentative D call: TRBD2 (5 bases). V was trimmed by 6 bases and J by 4 bases, leaving 8 bases between them. Germline V gene sequence: CDR1 PRHDT, CDR2 FYEKMQ (reference sequence). The CDR3 runs 12 residues. The CDR3 protein is CASSLLADTQYF. CDR3 in DNA: TGTGCCAGCAGTTTACTAGCAGATACGCAGTATTTT.

This clonotype has a handful of counts. The rearrangement links TRBV7-2 to TRBJ2-7, with no clear D. V was trimmed by 5 bases and J by 1 base, leaving 15 bases between them. The length of the CDR3 is 15 residues. Germline CDR1 is SGHTA and CDR2 is FQGNSA. The CDR3 nucleotides are TGTGCCAGCAGCAACTGGGCCTCAACTTCCTACGAGCAGTACTTC. This sequence encodes CASSNWASTSYEQYF.

A remark on this clonotype: Mismatch with germline at one junction end may stem from a read error. The gene calls are TRBV6-5 and TRBJ1-1; TRBD1 might be the D (5 bases). CDR3 length: 18 amino acids. The V gene's germline CDR1 is MNHEY and CDR2 SVGAGI. The CDR3, as DNA: TGTGCCAGCAGCTACTCTCCGGGCTCCCTCCGGGGCGACACTGAAGCTTTCTTT. This sequence encodes CASSYSPGSLRGDTEAFF.